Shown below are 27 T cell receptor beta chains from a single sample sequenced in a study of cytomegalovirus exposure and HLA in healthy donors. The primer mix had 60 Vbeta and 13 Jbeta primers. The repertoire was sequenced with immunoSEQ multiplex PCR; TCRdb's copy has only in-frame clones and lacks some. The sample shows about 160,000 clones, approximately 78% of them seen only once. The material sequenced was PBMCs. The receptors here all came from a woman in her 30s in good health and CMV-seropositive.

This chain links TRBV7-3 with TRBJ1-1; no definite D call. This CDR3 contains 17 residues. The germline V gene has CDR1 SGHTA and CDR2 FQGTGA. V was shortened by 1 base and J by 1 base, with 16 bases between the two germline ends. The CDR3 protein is CASSLKIGDLGNTEAFF. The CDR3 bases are TGTGCCAGCAGCTTAAAGATCGGGGATTTGGGGAACACTGAAGCTTTCTTT.

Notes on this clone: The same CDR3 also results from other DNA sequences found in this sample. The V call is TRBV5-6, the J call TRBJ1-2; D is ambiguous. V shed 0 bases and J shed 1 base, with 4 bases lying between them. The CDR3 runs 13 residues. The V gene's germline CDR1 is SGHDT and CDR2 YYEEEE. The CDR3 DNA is TGTGCCAGCAGCTTGGCAGGTAACTATGGCTACACCTTC. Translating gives CASSLAGNYGYTF.

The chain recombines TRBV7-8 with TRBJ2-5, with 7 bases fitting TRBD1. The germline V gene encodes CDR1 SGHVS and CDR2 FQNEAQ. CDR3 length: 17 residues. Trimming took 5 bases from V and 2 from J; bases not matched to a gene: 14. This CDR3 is CASSPSFSGTAQETQYF. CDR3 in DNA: TGTGCCAGCAGCCCAAGCTTCTCCGGGACAGCACAAGAGACCCAGTACTTC.

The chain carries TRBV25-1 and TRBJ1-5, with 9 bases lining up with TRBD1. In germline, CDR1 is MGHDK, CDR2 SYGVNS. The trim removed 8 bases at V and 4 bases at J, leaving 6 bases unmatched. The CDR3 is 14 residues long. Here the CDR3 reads CASSDRGGNQPQHF. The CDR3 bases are TGTGCCAGCTCCGACAGGGGGGGAAATCAGCCCCAGCATTTT.

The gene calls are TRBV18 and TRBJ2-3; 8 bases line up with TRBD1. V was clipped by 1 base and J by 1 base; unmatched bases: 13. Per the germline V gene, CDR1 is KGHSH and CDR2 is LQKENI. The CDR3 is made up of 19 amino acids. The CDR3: CASSPLQSTGVGRTDTQYF. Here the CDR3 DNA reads TGTGCCAGCTCACCACTTCAATCGACAGGGGTGGGGCGCACAGATACGCAGTATTTT.

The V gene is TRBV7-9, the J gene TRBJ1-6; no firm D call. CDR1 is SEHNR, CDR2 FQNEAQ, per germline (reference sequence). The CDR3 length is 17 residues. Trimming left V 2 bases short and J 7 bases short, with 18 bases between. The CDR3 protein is CASSLPPMTGWNSPLHF. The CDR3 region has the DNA TGTGCCAGCAGCTTACCCCCGATGACGGGATGGAATTCACCCCTCCACTTT.

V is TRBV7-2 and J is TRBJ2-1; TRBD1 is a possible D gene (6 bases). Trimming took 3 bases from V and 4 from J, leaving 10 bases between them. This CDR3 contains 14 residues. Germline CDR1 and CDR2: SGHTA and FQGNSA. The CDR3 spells CASSFDRTYNEQFF. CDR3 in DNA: TGTGCCAGCAGCTTCGACAGGACATACAATGAGCAGTTCTTC. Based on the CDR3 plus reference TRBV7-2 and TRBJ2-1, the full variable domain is GAGVSQSPSNKVTEKGKDVELRCDPISGHTALYWYRQSLGQGLEFLIYFQGNSAPDKSGLPSDRFSAERTGGSVSTLTIQRTQQEDSAVYLCASSFDRTYNEQFFGPGTRLTVL.

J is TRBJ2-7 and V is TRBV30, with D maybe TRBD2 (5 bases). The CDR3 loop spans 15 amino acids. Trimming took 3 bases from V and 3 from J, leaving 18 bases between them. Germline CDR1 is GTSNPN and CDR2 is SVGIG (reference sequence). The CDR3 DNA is TGTGCCTGGAGGCCTGGACTCCTGCCCGGCTACGAGCAGTACTTC. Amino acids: CAWRPGLLPGYEQYF.

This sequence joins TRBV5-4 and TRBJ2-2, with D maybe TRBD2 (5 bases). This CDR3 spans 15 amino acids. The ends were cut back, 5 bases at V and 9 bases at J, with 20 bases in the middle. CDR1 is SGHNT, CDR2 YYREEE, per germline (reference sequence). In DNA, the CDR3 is TGTGCCAGCAGTACCCCGGGGTTCTCTGGAAGGGAGCTGTTTTTT. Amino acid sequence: CASSTPGFSGRELFF. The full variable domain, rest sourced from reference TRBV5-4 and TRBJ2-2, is ETGVTQSPTHLIKTRGQQVTLRCSSQSGHNTVSWYQQALGQGPQFIFQYYREEENGRGNFPPRFSGLQFPNYSSELNVNALELDDSALYLCASSTPGFSGRELFFGEGSRLTVL.

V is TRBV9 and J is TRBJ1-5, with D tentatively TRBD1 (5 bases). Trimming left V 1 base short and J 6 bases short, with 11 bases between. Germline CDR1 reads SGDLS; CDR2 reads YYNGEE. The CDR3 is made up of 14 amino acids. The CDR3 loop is CASSVSGWGQPQHF. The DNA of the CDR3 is TGTGCCAGCAGCGTATCAGGGTGGGGTCAGCCCCAGCATTTT.

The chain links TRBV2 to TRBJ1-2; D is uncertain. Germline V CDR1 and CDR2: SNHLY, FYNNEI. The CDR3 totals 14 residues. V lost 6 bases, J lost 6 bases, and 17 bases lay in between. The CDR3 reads CASREGHPRDGYTF. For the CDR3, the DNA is TGTGCCAGCAGGGAGGGCCATCCTCGCGATGGCTACACCTTC.

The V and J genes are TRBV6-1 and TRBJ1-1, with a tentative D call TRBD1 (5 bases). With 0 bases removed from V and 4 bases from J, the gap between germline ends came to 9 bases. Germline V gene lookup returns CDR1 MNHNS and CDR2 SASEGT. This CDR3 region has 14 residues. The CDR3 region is CASSEAGRGTEAFF. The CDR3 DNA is TGTGCCAGCAGTGAAGCGGGGAGGGGCACTGAAGCTTTCTTT.

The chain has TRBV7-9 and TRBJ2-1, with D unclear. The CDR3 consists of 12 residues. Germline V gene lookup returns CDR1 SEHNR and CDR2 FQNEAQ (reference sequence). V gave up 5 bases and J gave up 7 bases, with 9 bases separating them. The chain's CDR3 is CASSLLRNEQFF. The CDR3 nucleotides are TGTGCCAGCAGCCTTCTCAGGAATGAGCAGTTCTTC.

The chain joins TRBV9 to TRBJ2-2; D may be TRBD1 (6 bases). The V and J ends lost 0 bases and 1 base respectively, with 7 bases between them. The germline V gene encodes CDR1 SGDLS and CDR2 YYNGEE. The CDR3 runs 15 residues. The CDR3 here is CASSVGGQNTGELFF. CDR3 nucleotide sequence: TGTGCCAGCAGCGTAGGGGGACAGAACACCGGGGAGCTGTTTTTT.

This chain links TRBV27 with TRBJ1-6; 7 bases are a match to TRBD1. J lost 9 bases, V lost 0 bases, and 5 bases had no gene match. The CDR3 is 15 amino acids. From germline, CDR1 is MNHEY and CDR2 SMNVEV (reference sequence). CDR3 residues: CASSLSHRGGSPLHF. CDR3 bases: TGTGCCAGCAGTTTATCGCACAGGGGTGGTTCACCCCTCCACTTT.

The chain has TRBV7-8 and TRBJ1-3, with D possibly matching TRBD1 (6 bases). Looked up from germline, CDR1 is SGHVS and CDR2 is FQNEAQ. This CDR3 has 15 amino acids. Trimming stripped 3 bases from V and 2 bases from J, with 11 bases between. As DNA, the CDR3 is TGTGCCAGCAGCTTTCAGGGGAGCCCTGGAAACACCATATATTTT. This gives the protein CASSFQGSPGNTIYF.

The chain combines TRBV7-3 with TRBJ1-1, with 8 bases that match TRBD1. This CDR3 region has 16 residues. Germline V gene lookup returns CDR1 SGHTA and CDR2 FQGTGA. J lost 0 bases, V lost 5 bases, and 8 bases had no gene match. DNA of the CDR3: TGTGCCAGCAGCCCAAAGGCAGGGGGCATGAACACTGAAGCTTTCTTT. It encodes CASSPKAGGMNTEAFF.

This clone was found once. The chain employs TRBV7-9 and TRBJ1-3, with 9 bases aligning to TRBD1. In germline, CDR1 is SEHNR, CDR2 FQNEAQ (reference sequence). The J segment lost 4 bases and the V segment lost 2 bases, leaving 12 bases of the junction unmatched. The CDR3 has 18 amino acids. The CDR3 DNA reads TGTGCCAGCAGCTTATTCGGGACAGGGTATCAATCGGGAAACACCATATATTTT. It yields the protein CASSLFGTGYQSGNTIYF.

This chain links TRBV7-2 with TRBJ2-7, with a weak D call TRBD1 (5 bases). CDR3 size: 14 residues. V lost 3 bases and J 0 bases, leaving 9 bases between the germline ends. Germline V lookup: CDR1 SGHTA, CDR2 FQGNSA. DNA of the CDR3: TGTGCCAGCAGCTTTTCAGGGTTCTCCTACGAGCAGTACTTC. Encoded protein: CASSFSGFSYEQYF.

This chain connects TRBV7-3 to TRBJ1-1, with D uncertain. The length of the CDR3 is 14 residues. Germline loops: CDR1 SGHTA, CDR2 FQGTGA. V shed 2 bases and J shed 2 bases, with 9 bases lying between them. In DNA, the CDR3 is TGTGCCAGCAGCTTAGTCGGAGGAAACACTGAAGCTTTCTTT. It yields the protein CASSLVGGNTEAFF.

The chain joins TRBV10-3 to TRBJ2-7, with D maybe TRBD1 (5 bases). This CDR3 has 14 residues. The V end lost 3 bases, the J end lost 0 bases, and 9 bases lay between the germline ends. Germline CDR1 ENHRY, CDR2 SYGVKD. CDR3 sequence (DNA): TGTGCCATCAGTGACAGGGCAAGCTCCTACGAGCAGTACTTC. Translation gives CAISDRASSYEQYF.

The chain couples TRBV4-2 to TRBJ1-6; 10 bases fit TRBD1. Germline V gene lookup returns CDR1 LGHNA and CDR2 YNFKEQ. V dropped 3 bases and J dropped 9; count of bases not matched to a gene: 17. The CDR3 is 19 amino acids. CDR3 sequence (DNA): TGTGCCAGCAGCCACCGACAGGGGGCGCATCAGGCTGGGGGTTCACCCCTCCACTTT. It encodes CASSHRQGAHQAGGSPLHF.

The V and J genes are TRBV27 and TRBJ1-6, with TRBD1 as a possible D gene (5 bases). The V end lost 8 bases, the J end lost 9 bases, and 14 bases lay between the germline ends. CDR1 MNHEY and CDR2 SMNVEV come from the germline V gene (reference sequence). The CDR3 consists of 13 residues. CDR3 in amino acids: CASASRDTSPLHF. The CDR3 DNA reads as TGTGCCAGCGCCAGCAGGGATACTTCACCCCTCCACTTT.

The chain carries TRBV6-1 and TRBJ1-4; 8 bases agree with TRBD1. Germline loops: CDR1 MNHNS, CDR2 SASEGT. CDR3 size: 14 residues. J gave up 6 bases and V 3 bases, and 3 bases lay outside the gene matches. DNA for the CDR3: TGTGCCAGCAGTGAGTGGGGACAGGATGAAAAACTGTTTTTT. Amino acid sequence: CASSEWGQDEKLFF.

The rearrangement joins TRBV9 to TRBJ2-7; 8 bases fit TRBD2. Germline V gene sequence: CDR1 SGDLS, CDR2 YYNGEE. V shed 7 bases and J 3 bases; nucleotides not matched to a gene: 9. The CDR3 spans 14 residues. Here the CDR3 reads CASHCDRGGYEQYF. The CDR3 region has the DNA TGTGCCAGCCATTGTGATCGGGGGGGCTACGAGCAGTACTTC.

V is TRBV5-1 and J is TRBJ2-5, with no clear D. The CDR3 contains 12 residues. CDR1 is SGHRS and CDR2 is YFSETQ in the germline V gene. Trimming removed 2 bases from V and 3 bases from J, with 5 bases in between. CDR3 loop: CASSLAEETQYF. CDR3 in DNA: TGCGCCAGCAGCTTAGCTGAAGAGACCCAGTACTTC.

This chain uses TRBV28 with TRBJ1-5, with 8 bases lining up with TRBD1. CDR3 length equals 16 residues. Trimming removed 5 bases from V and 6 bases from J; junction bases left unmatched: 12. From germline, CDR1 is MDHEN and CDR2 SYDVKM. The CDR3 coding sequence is TGTGCCAGCAGTGATAAAGGACAGGGCTGGTTTCAGCCCCAGCATTTT. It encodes CASSDKGQGWFQPQHF.